Listed here is a single T cell receptor beta chain. Antigen unknown. The sample originates from a study of cytomegalovirus exposure and HLA in healthy donors. J lost 9 bases, V lost 6 bases, and 6 bases had no gene match. The CDR3 is 14 amino acids. Germline loops: CDR1 LGHNT, CDR2 FRNRAP. In the PCR, 60 Vbeta and 13 Jbeta primers were used. TCRdb keeps only in-frame clones here, not all; method: immunoSEQ multiplex PCR. Altogether 120,000 or so clones are present, about 80% being singletons, with the ten largest covering more than 7.5%. The study, taken as a whole, reports: TRBV6-2, TRBV6-3 and other indistinguishable V segments were excluded. A later analysis linked 15,000 to 20,000 TCR beta sequences to HLA alleles at 0.05 false discovery rate. Later analysis indicated greater clonal expansion among HLA-associated TCR beta chains than among equally common other chains.

The J gene is TRBJ2-1, the V gene TRBV12-5, with 12 bases fitting TRBD2. The clonotype originates from a woman in her forties or fifties in good health and CMV-seropositive. Sequencing input: PBMCs. Here the CDR3 reads CASGRTSGDGEQFF. The CDR3 DNA reads TGTGCTAGTGGGAGGACTAGCGGGGATGGTGAGCAGTTCTTC.